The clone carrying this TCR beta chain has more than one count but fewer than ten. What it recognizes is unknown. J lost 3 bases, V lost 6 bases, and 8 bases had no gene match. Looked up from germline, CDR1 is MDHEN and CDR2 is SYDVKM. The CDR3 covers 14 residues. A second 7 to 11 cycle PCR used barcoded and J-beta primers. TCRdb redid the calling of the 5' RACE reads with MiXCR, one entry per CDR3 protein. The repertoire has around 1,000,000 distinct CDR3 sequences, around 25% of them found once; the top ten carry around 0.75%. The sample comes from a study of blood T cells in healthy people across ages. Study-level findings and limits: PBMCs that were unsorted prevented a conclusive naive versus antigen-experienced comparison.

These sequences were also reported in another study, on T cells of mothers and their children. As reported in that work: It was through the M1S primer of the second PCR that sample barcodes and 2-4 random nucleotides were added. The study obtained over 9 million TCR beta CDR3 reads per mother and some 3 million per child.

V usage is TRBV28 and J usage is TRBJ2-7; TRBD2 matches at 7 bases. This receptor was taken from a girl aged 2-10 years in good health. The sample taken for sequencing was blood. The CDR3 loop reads CASRMGGKLYEQYF. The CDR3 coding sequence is TGTGCCAGCAGGATGGGGGGGAAACTCTACGAGCAGTACTTC.